This T cell receptor beta chain was documented in a study of blood T cell repertoires in COVID-19. In this sample, this clone turned up once. V lost 0 bases and J 0 bases, leaving 9 bases between the germline ends. Germline assignment: CDR1 KGHSH and CDR2 LQKENI. CDR3 length: 16 residues. Original handling: For nucleated cells, counts were estimated from reference gene primer amplification. The repertoire was sequenced with immunoSEQ multiplex PCR; TCRdb's copy has only in-frame clones and lacks some. V, J and clone size derive from that table, while D and trimming were established from the DNA sequence. The sample shows about 160,000 clones, more than 65% of them seen only once.

The rearrangement links TRBV18 to TRBJ1-3; D unclear. Sequenced input: peripheral blood. This TCR came from an elderly woman with acute or convalescent COVID-19. CDR3 loop: CASSPPRSSSGNTIYF. DNA of the CDR3: TGTGCCAGCTCACCACCGAGGTCGAGCTCTGGAAACACCATATATTTT. The variable domain in full, completed from reference TRBV18 and TRBJ1-3, reads NAGVMQNPRHLVRRRGQEARLRCSPMKGHSHVYWYRQLPEEGLKFMVYLQKENIIDESGMPKERFSAEFPKEGPSILRIQQVVRGDSAAYFCASSPPRSSSGNTIYFGEGSWLTVV.